This entry lists 18 T cell receptor beta chains sequenced from one sample in a study of tumor-infiltrating lymphocytes in primary liver carcinoma. They got blood RNA out of unsorted whole blood and also pulled out germline DNA. TCR beta cDNA was prepared out of roughly 500 ng total RNA by means of a constant-region primer. Slightly modified ARM-PCR served as the procedure for the TCR beta libraries. These libraries came from three rounds of nested multiplex PCR. Primers for the first two PCR rounds were TRBV1-TRBV30 forward primers and a C-beta reverse primer (about 9 cycles per round). One entry per CDR3 protein results from TCRdb running MiXCR on the multiplex PCR reads. The repertoire consists of about 320,000 distinct CDR3 sequences, with about 50% occurring once and the leading ten covering about 17%. Sequenced sample: peripheral blood. All receptors derive from a woman in her twenties or thirties with primary liver carcinoma and hepatitis B virus infection.

This clonotype was picked up many times. The rearrangement uses TRBV6-6 and TRBJ2-7, with a tentative D call TRBD1 (5 bases). The CDR3 sequence is 12 residues long. Looked up from germline, CDR1 is MNHNY and CDR2 is SVGAGI (reference sequence). Trimming shortened V by 6 bases and J by 6 bases, and 12 bases separated the two germline ends. CDR3 sequence reads: CASRKQGSEQYF. The CDR3 DNA reads as TGTGCCAGCAGGAAGCAGGGAAGCGAGCAGTACTTC.

Regarding this clonotype: In this CDR3 the conserved last residue, phenylalanine or tryptophan, is missing, so a read error is likely. V gene TRBV6-2 or TRBV6-3 combines with J gene TRBJ2-1, with D maybe TRBD1 (6 bases). Germline lookup yields CDR1 MNHEY and CDR2 SVGEGT. V was shortened by 0 bases and J by 2 bases, with 11 bases between the two germline ends. The CDR3 contains 16 residues. CDR3 in DNA: TGTGCCAGCAGTTACTCGGGACACCGTCCCTACAATGAGCAGTTCTTG. Protein product: CASSYSGHRPYNEQFL.

With regard to this clonotype: This may arise from a read error, as a much more abundant clone is one base away. The chain is built from TRBV29-1 and TRBJ2-1, with a tentative D call TRBD2 (5 bases). Germline V gene lookup returns CDR1 SQVTM and CDR2 ANQGSEA. The CDR3 covers 14 residues. V was clipped by 3 bases and J by 0 bases, with 9 bases between them. CDR3 sequence: CSVERASSYNEQFF. The CDR3 bases are TGCAGCGTTGAGAGGGCGAGCTCCTACAATGAGCAGTTCTTC.

On this clonotype itself: A read error may account for a junction end that differs from germline. J is TRBJ2-7 and V is TRBV11-2; TRBD2 is a possible D gene (5 bases). Germline V lookup: CDR1 SGHAT, CDR2 FQNNGV. The CDR3 has 12 amino acids. CDR3 residues: CVSSLGVWEQYF. The CDR3 coding sequence is TGTGTCAGCAGCTTAGGAGTATGGGAGCAATACTTC.

The chain recombines TRBV11-2 with TRBJ2-7; D might be TRBD2 (6 bases). The CDR3 loop spans 15 amino acids. Germline lookup yields CDR1 SGHAT and CDR2 FQNNGV. The CDR3 reads CASGFSGAEVYEQYF. CDR3 bases: TGTGCTAGCGGCTTTTCGGGAGCTGAGGTTTACGAGCAGTACTTC.

This chain joins TRBV28 and TRBJ2-7; 7 positions agree with TRBD1. Trimming took 5 bases from V and 5 from J; bases not matched to a gene: 9. Germline V lookup: CDR1 MDHEN, CDR2 SYDVKM. The CDR3 sequence is 14 residues long. Here the CDR3 reads CASSRGDRAHEQYF. DNA for the CDR3: TGTGCCAGCAGTCGAGGAGACAGGGCCCACGAGCAGTACTTC.

The gene calls are TRBV5-5 and TRBJ1-1; 9 bases are shared with TRBD1. This CDR3 spans 13 amino acids. After removal of 4 bases from V and 8 bases from J, the junction contained 6 bases not matched to a gene. The germline gives CDR1 SGHKS, CDR2 YYEKEE (reference sequence). The CDR3 region has the DNA TGTGCCAGCAGCCGTACAGGGGGCGCCGAAGCTTTCTTT. Encoded protein: CASSRTGGAEAFF.

About this clonotype itself: Given the absence of the conserved phenylalanine or tryptophan at the CDR3 end, a read error is likely. No DNA is shown, since the ends of the CDR3 on it are uncertain; the CDR3 is the one TCRdb lists. The chain joins TRBV11-3 to TRBJ2-2; the table names TRBD1, a call not compared with the DNA. The CDR3 is 14 residues long, counting both termini. Germline values: CDR1 SGHNT, CDR2 YENEEA. The CDR3 loop is CASSPRTGNGELSS.

There are a few counts of this clonotype. Just one base apart from a much larger clone, this may be a read error. The V and J genes are TRBV12-3 or TRBV12-4 and TRBJ1-5; D is undetermined. Trimming cost V 1 base and J 1 base, with 5 bases left between them. The CDR3 has 14 residues. CDR3 region: CASSLERSNQPQHF. DNA for the CDR3: TGTGCCAGCAGTTTAGAGAGAAGCAATCAGCCCCAGCATTTT.

V and J are TRBV11-3 and TRBJ2-3, with D maybe TRBD2 (5 bases). There are 18 residues in the CDR3. Germline V gene data show CDR1 as SGHNT and CDR2 as YENEEA. With 9 bases removed from V and 2 bases from J, the gap between germline ends came to 27 bases. In DNA form, the CDR3 reads TGTGCCAGGGACGAAAACGGGGATGCAGGAGCCCTCACAGATACGCAGTATTTT. Residues: CARDENGDAGALTDTQYF.

The V and J genes are TRBV12-3 or TRBV12-4 and TRBJ1-2; D not certain. Trimming left V 5 bases short and J 5 bases short, with 12 bases between. The CDR3 length is 13 residues. The CDR3 spells CASSDRGQYGYTF. CDR3 coding DNA: TGTGCCAGCAGTGACCGGGGTCAGTATGGCTACACCTTC.

The CDR3 bases are TGTGCCAGCAGCTCGGCCCGGGACAGGAGCTCCTACGAGCAGTACTTC. Residues: CASSSARDRSSYEQYF. The chain joins TRBV5-4 to TRBJ2-7; 8 nucleotides match TRBD1. Germline loops: CDR1 SGHNT, CDR2 YYREEE (reference sequence). The CDR3 sequence is 16 residues long. After removal of 3 bases from V and 0 bases from J, the junction contained 8 bases not matched to a gene.

About this clonotype itself: A much more abundant neighbour one base away suggests this may be a read error. This chain's CDR3 is CARSLQGRGVGQYF. The CDR3, as DNA: TGTGCCCGCAGTTTACAGGGTCGGGGGGTCGGGCAGTACTTC. The chain has TRBV12-3 or TRBV12-4 and TRBJ2-7, with TRBD2 as a possible D gene (7 bases). The CDR3 loop spans 14 amino acids.

The J gene is TRBJ1-1, the V gene TRBV10-3, with 7 nucleotides matching TRBD1. Trimming removed 3 bases from V and 4 bases from J; junction bases left unmatched: 5. The CDR3 has 14 amino acids. Germline loops: CDR1 ENHRY, CDR2 SYGVKD. DNA for the CDR3: TGTGCCATCAGTGAAGGCAACAGGGGCACTGAAGCTTTCTTT. Protein: CAISEGNRGTEAFF.

V usage is TRBV5-6 and J usage is TRBJ2-5; 7 bases line up with TRBD2. Trimming at V came to 4 bases and at J to 5 bases, leaving 8 bases not matched to a gene. Germline V gene data show CDR1 as SGHDT and CDR2 as YYEEEE. The CDR3 is 14 amino acids. The CDR3 sequence is CASSKRLAGETQYF. CDR3 nucleotide sequence: TGTGCCAGCAGCAAACGACTAGCAGGCGAGACCCAGTACTTC. Full variable domain (remainder filled in from reference TRBV5-6 and TRBJ2-5): DAGVTQSPTHLIKTRGQQVTLRCSPKSGHDTVSWYQQALGQGPQFIFQYYEEEERQRGNFPDRFSGHQFPNYSSELNVNALLLGDSALYLCASSKRLAGETQYFGPGTRLLVL.

As to this clonotype: Since no conserved phenylalanine or tryptophan closes the CDR3, a read error is the likely cause. The chain links TRBV11-1 to TRBJ2-1; TRBD2 is a possible D gene (6 bases). This CDR3 is built from 15 residues. The V end was cut by 3 bases, the J end by 7 bases, with 16 bases between. Per germline, CDR1 SGHAT and CDR2 FQDESV (reference sequence). CDR3 sequence: CASSFGGRGKNEQFL. Written as DNA, the CDR3 is TGTGCCAGCAGCTTCGGGGGACGGGGTAAGAATGAGCAGTTCCTC.

As for this clonotype: It may be a read error: a sequence one base away is much more abundant. The V and J genes are TRBV29-1 and TRBJ2-1; D uncertain. The CDR3 runs 13 residues. With 4 bases removed from V and 3 bases from J, the gap between germline ends came to 10 bases. CDR1 is SQVTM and CDR2 is ANQGSEA in the germline V gene. The CDR3 sequence: CSVGLHGYNEQFF. DNA of the CDR3: TGCAGCGTTGGTCTCCATGGCTACAATGAGCAGTTCTTC.

The chain joins TRBV29-1 to TRBJ2-7; TRBD2 matches 10 bases. Trimming took 4 bases from V and 9 from J; bases not matched to a gene: 9. The CDR3 spans 13 residues. Germline CDR1 and CDR2: SQVTM and ANQGSEA. The CDR3 bases are TGCAGCGTTGCCCCTAGCGGGAGTGGCGGGCAGTACTTC. Protein product: CSVAPSGSGGQYF.